The 26 T cell receptor beta chains below were found in one sample sequenced in a study of blood T cell repertoires in COVID-19. Libraries were prepared by immunoSEQ multiplex PCR; TCRdb keeps only in-frame clonotypes and omits some of them. The table lists 300,000 to 400,000 clones, around 85% of them singletons. The sequenced material came from PBMCs or T cells enriched from blood (not recorded which). The receptors originated from a woman aged 30 to 39 who had been exposed to COVID-19.

The chain couples TRBV7-8 to TRBJ1-2; 12 nucleotides match TRBD1. CDR1 and CDR2 from the germline V gene are SGHVS and FQNEAQ. The ends lost 7 bases at V and 6 bases at J; junction bases unmatched: 9. The CDR3 consists of 15 residues. CDR3 DNA sequence: TGTGCCAGCACAACGGGGACAGGGGGCGCCGATGGCTACACCTTC. Encoded protein: CASTTGTGGADGYTF.

The chain employs TRBV3-1 (or the pseudogene TRBV3-2) and TRBJ1-2; 8 bases align to TRBD1. The length of the CDR3 is 18 residues. The V gene end was trimmed by 0 bases and the J gene end by 7 bases; junction bases not matched to a gene: 16. Germline-derived CDR1 and CDR2 are LGHDT and YNNKEL (reference sequence). As DNA, the CDR3 is TGTGCCAGCAGCCAAGATAGTGGACAGGGATTAAGAATGGGTGGCTACACCTTC. This gives the protein CASSQDSGQGLRMGGYTF.

The V and J genes are TRBV29-1 and TRBJ1-2; 7 bases fit TRBD1. Per germline, CDR1 SQVTM and CDR2 ANQGSEA. Trimming removed 7 bases from V and 0 bases from J; junction bases left unmatched: 8. The CDR3 contains 14 residues. The CDR3 coding sequence is TGCAGCGCCACAACAGGGGCCACTAACTATGGCTACACCTTC. Translating gives CSATTGATNYGYTF.

The chain joins TRBV7-9 to TRBJ2-3, with D possibly TRBD1 on 5 matching bases. The germline CDR1 and CDR2 sequences are SEHNR and FQNEAQ (reference sequence). CDR3 length equals 16 residues. Trimming left V 4 bases short and J 1 base short, with 15 bases between. CDR3 residues: CASSSPPGRGTDTQYF. CDR3 nucleotide sequence: TGTGCCAGCAGCTCCCCCCCTGGCAGGGGCACAGATACGCAGTATTTT.

This clone was picked up a small number of times. The chain uses TRBV4-2 and TRBJ2-1; a possible D gene is TRBD2 (6 bases). Trimming shortened V by 6 bases and J by 0 bases, and 15 bases separated the two germline ends. Germline CDR1 and CDR2: LGHNA and YNFKEQ. This CDR3 has 16 residues. CDR3 sequence: CASRLGGDDSYNEQFF. The CDR3 region has the DNA TGTGCCAGCAGATTAGGCGGGGACGACTCCTACAATGAGCAGTTCTTC.

V and J are TRBV7-6 and TRBJ2-1; 7 nucleotides line up with TRBD2. The CDR3 covers 13 residues. Germline values: CDR1 SGHVS, CDR2 FNYEAQ. V lost 0 bases and J lost 9; bases outside the gene matches: 2. The DNA of the CDR3 is TGTGCCAGCAGCTTAGCTGGGGAGGGTGAGCAGTTCTTC. It yields the protein CASSLAGEGEQFF.

The V and J genes are TRBV7-8 and TRBJ2-1; the D gene is possibly TRBD2 (5 bases). Between the trimmed V and J ends, which lost 5 bases and 4 bases, there was a span of 12 bases. CDR3 length: 14 amino acids. The germline CDR1 and CDR2 sequences are SGHVS and FQNEAQ. Here the CDR3 DNA reads TGTGCCAGCAGCGTTAGGAGGACGTACAATGAGCAGTTCTTC. Protein product: CASSVRRTYNEQFF.

The rearrangement joins TRBV28 to TRBJ1-1, with D unclear. This CDR3 has 16 residues. CDR1 MDHEN and CDR2 SYDVKM come from the germline V gene. V was shortened by 5 bases and J by 0 bases, with 16 bases between the two germline ends. DNA for the CDR3: TGTGCCAGCAGTCATGCCCCAGGCGTACTGAACACTGAAGCTTTCTTT. Protein: CASSHAPGVLNTEAFF.

V and J are TRBV30 and TRBJ1-4; 9 bases fit TRBD1. The junction had 9 bases not matched to a gene; V was cut back by 3 bases and J by 7 bases. Germline-derived CDR1 and CDR2 are GTSNPN and SVGIG (reference sequence). This CDR3 has 15 residues. The CDR3 DNA reads as TGTGCCTGGAGCCTAACAGGGGGCGCGGGTGAAAAACTGTTTTTT. Protein sequence: CAWSLTGGAGEKLFF. Together with reference TRBV30 and TRBJ1-4, the CDR3 gives the full variable domain: SQTIHQWPATLVQPVGSPLSLECTVEGTSNPNLYWYRQAAGRGLQLLFYSVGIGQISSEVPQNLSASRPQDRQFILSSKKLLLSDSGFYLCAWSLTGGAGEKLFFGSGTQLSVL.

The chain carries TRBV19 and TRBJ2-1; no clear D. The V end was cut by 7 bases, the J end by 0 bases, with 10 bases between. CDR3 size: 14 residues. Germline V gene data show CDR1 as LNHDA and CDR2 as SQIVND (reference sequence). The CDR3 nucleotides read TGTGCCAGTACCGGAACAGTCTCCTACAATGAGCAGTTCTTC. Amino acids: CASTGTVSYNEQFF.

The rearrangement uses TRBV7-9 and TRBJ1-3, with 7 bases aligning to TRBD1. With 5 bases clipped from V and 0 bases from J, the junction kept 4 bases outside the gene matches. Germline CDR1 is SEHNR and CDR2 is FQNEAQ (reference sequence). The CDR3 consists of 15 residues. CDR3 sequence: CASSPDRLSGNTIYF. The CDR3 DNA reads TGTGCCAGCAGCCCGGACAGGCTCTCTGGAAACACCATATATTTT.

This chain joins TRBV10-3 and TRBJ1-1, with 9 bases lining up with TRBD1. The CDR3 extends over 14 amino acids. Germline-derived CDR1 and CDR2 are ENHRY and SYGVKD. Trimming at V came to 4 bases and at J to 7 bases, leaving 7 bases not matched to a gene. The chain's CDR3 is CAISGIQGAGEAFF. For the CDR3, the DNA is TGTGCCATCAGTGGGATACAGGGGGCTGGTGAAGCTTTCTTT.

This clone was recorded once. The genes are TRBV5-1 and TRBJ2-3; 10 bases fit TRBD1. The CDR3 extends over 15 amino acids. Germline CDR1 SGHRS, CDR2 YFSETQ. J lost 1 base, V lost 6 bases, and 5 bases had no gene match. The DNA of the CDR3 is TGCGCCAGCAATCCGGGGACAGGGGGCACAGATACGCAGTATTTT. As protein: CASNPGTGGTDTQYF.

The chain carries TRBV7-2 and TRBJ2-2; 7 bases are shared with TRBD2. This CDR3 is built from 16 residues. Germline values: CDR1 SGHTA, CDR2 FQGNSA. With 5 bases clipped from V and 4 bases from J, the junction kept 10 bases outside the gene matches. CDR3 in amino acids: CASSLAVTSFTGELFF. The CDR3 DNA follows: TGTGCCAGCAGCCTTGCCGTGACTAGCTTCACCGGGGAGCTGTTTTTT. Together with reference TRBV7-2 and TRBJ2-2, the CDR3 gives the full variable domain: GAGVSQSPSNKVTEKGKDVELRCDPISGHTALYWYRQSLGQGLEFLIYFQGNSAPDKSGLPSDRFSAERTGGSVSTLTIQRTQQEDSAVYLCASSLAVTSFTGELFFGEGSRLTVL.

This clone showed up just once. J is TRBJ2-5 and V is TRBV27; perhaps TRBD2 as D (5 bases). CDR1 and CDR2 from the germline V gene are MNHEY and SMNVEV (reference sequence). V was cut by 5 bases and J by 1 base, with 14 bases left in between. The CDR3 runs to 15 residues. CDR3 in amino acids: CASSPLGRIQETQYF. The CDR3 DNA is TGTGCCAGCAGTCCACTAGGACGGATCCAAGAGACCCAGTACTTC.

This sequence joins TRBV12-1 and TRBJ1-5; the table gives TRBD1 as D, unverified against the DNA. TRBV12-1 is listed as a pseudogene. This CDR3 contains 15 residues. The CDR3 spells CASRGDRGRNQPQHF. CDR3 DNA: TGTGCCAGCAGGGGGGACAGGGGGCGCAATCAGCCCCAGCATTTT.

The V and J genes are TRBV18 and TRBJ2-1; D might be TRBD2 (6 bases). CDR3 size: 17 residues. The V end lost 0 bases, the J end lost 0 bases, and 12 bases lay between the germline ends. From germline, CDR1 is KGHSH and CDR2 LQKENI. DNA for the CDR3: TGTGCCAGCTCACCACCGGGACTTTTCAGCTCCTACAATGAGCAGTTCTTC. This encodes CASSPPGLFSSYNEQFF.

J is TRBJ1-4 and V is TRBV28; perhaps TRBD1 as D (6 bases). V was clipped by 11 bases and J by 11 bases, with 18 bases between them. Germline CDR1 and CDR2: MDHEN and SYDVKM. The length of the CDR3 is 12 residues. CDR3 sequence reads: CAGKAGRGKLFF. CDR3 nucleotides: TGTGCCGGAAAAGCAGGGAGGGGGAAACTGTTTTTT.

V gene TRBV7-8 combines with J gene TRBJ2-3, with D hard to call. The V gene lost 0 bases and the J gene lost 4 bases, with 17 bases spanning the gap. Germline lookup yields CDR1 SGHVS and CDR2 FQNEAQ. The CDR3 extends over 17 amino acids. This chain's CDR3 is CASSLAPRLLRADTQYF. CDR3 in DNA: TGTGCCAGCAGCTTAGCTCCGCGCCTCTTACGAGCAGATACGCAGTATTTT.

The CDR3 protein is CASSAYRGQADTQYF. As DNA, the CDR3 is TGTGCCAGCAGTGCCTACAGGGGGCAGGCGGATACGCAGTATTTT. This sequence joins TRBV28 and TRBJ2-3, with 9 bases identical to TRBD1. Germline-derived CDR1 and CDR2 are MDHEN and SYDVKM. V lost 5 bases and J lost 6; bases outside the gene matches: 9. CDR3 length: 15 amino acids.

The V call is TRBV19, the J call TRBJ2-7, with TRBD1 as a possible D gene (6 bases). The CDR3 is made up of 15 amino acids. Trimming took off 7 bases at V and 1 base at J, with 17 bases between the two ends. Germline lookup yields CDR1 LNHDA and CDR2 SQIVND (reference sequence). The CDR3 is CASTLSHRASYEQYF. The DNA of the CDR3 is TGTGCCAGTACCCTTTCTCACAGGGCATCCTACGAGCAGTACTTC.

This chain uses TRBV11-2 with TRBJ2-5; 8 bases match TRBD1. The junction had 9 bases not matched to a gene; V was cut back by 5 bases and J by 1 base. Germline values: CDR1 SGHAT, CDR2 FQNNGV. The CDR3 spans 16 residues. CDR3: CASSPRTGSPQETQYF. In nucleotides, the CDR3 is TGTGCCAGCAGCCCACGGACAGGGTCCCCCCAAGAGACCCAGTACTTC.

The chain employs TRBV19 and TRBJ2-5, with a weak D call TRBD2 (6 bases). This CDR3 is built from 13 residues. Trimming shortened V by 5 bases and J by 5 bases, and 12 bases separated the two germline ends. Germline values: CDR1 LNHDA, CDR2 SQIVND (reference sequence). CDR3 in DNA: TGTGCCAGTAGTTCGCGAGGGAGGGAGACCCAGTACTTC. It is translated as CASSSRGRETQYF.

V is TRBV20-1 and J is TRBJ1-1; 7 positions match TRBD1. The CDR3 consists of 11 residues. The germline V gene has CDR1 DFQATT and CDR2 SNEGSKA (reference sequence). CDR3 in amino acids: CRGQMNTEAFF. The CDR3 DNA reads as TGCAGGGGACAGATGAACACTGAAGCTTTCTTT.

The V call is TRBV30, the J call TRBJ2-5; no reliable D call. The CDR3 loop spans 14 amino acids. V was pared by 7 bases and J by 7 bases, with 22 bases between. Germline values: CDR1 GTSNPN, CDR2 SVGIG (reference sequence). DNA of the CDR3: TGTGCCTTGACCGCACTCCGCTTCTCAGGGACCCAGTACTTC. This codes for CALTALRFSGTQYF.

This clone was recorded only once. This chain uses TRBV6-1 with TRBJ1-6; D unresolved. The CDR3 covers 16 residues. Trimming left V 5 bases short and J 0 bases short, with 11 bases between. The germline V gene has CDR1 MNHNS and CDR2 SASEGT. DNA of the CDR3: TGTGCCAGCAGTCAAGGGCTCAGCTCCTATAATTCACCCCTCCACTTT. As protein: CASSQGLSSYNSPLHF.